This T cell receptor (beta chain) was observed in a study of CD8 T cells in Susac syndrome. Study background: When blood was drawn, the patients with Susac syndrome were therapy-naive, on corticosteroids, or on intravenous immunoglobulin alone.

It was with random hexamers that about 0.45 to 1 ug RNA was reverse transcribed. One entry per CDR3 protein results from TCRdb running MiXCR on the immunoSEQ multiplex PCR reads. The sample contains roughly 75,000 distinct CDR3 sequences, 90% to 95% of which appear only once. V was pared by 6 bases and J by 1 base, with 18 bases between. CDR3 length: 16 amino acids. Germline lookup yields CDR1 MNHNS and CDR2 SASEGT. The study sequenced TCR beta in blood CD8+ and CD4+ T cells. This sequence originates from a human donor with Susac syndrome. Sequencing input: CD4+ T cells from PBMCs. The chain recombines TRBV6-1 with TRBJ1-1; D gene ambiguous. The CDR3 reads CASSPPENQGNTEAFF. CDR3 nucleotides: TGTGCCAGCAGCCCACCAGAGAACCAAGGGAACACTGAAGCTTTCTTT.